The 27 T cell receptor beta chains below all came from one sample that was sequenced in a study of T cells after yellow fever vaccination. TCRdb recomputed calls from the 5' RACE reads with MiXCR, one row per CDR3 protein. The table records about 220,000 distinct CDR3 sequences, more than 3% of them present only once. This sample comprised CD4+ T cells sorted from PBMCs, obtained 10 days after the yellow fever booster vaccination. The receptors stem from a man younger than 35 who received the YFV17D yellow fever vaccine.

There are a few counts of this clonotype. The chain is built from TRBV15 and TRBJ2-7; a possible D gene is TRBD2 (5 bases). The CDR3 totals 11 residues. Trimming stripped 8 bases from V and 5 bases from J, with 10 bases between. Germline CDR1 and CDR2: LNHNV and YYDKDF (reference sequence). This chain's CDR3 is CATGRADEQYF. DNA of the CDR3: TGTGCCACCGGGCGGGCGGACGAGCAGTACTTC. The whole variable domain, filled in from reference TRBV15 and TRBJ2-7, reads DAMVIQNPRYQVTQFGKPVTLSCSQTLNHNVMYWYQQKSSQAPKLLFHYYDKDFNNEADTPDNFQSRRPNTSFCFLDIRSPGLGDTAMYLCATGRADEQYFGPGTRLTVT.

This clonotype was picked up many times. The chain combines TRBV7-9 with TRBJ1-3, with 8 bases that match TRBD1. The CDR3 consists of 14 residues. The ends lost 6 bases at V and 0 bases at J; junction bases unmatched: 1. Germline V gene lookup returns CDR1 SEHNR and CDR2 FQNEAQ (reference sequence). Written as DNA, the CDR3 is TGTGCCAGCAGTACAGGGGGCTCTGGAAACACCATATATTTT. Translating it yields CASSTGGSGNTIYF.

This rearrangement joins TRBV14 to TRBJ2-7; D ambiguous. V was cut by 4 bases and J by 0 bases, with 7 bases left in between. The CDR3 length is 13 residues. Germline V gives CDR1 SGHDN, CDR2 FVKESK. CDR3 region: CASSPGSSYEQYV. The CDR3 coding sequence is TGTGCCAGCAGCCCCGGAAGCTCCTACGAGCAGTACGTC.

About this clonotype itself: This clone may be a read error of a much larger clone one base away. The chain recombines TRBV10-3 with TRBJ2-3; D is unclear. This CDR3 is 15 amino acids long. The V gene's germline CDR1 is ENHRY and CDR2 SYGVKD. Trimming took 3 bases from V and 4 from J, leaving 14 bases between them. In DNA, the CDR3 is TGTGCCATCAGTGATGGTCTGGGCAGCTCAGATACGCAGTATTTT. Protein sequence: CAISDGLGSSDTQYF.

V is TRBV19 and J is TRBJ1-6; 11 positions agree with TRBD1. Germline V gene lookup returns CDR1 LNHDA and CDR2 SQIVND (reference sequence). The CDR3 length is 15 residues. V shed 9 bases, J shed 9 bases, and the junction held 10 bases outside the gene matches. The CDR3 DNA is TGTGCCAGCACCAGGCCGGGACAGGGGGTTTCACCCCTCCACTTT. Its translation: CASTRPGQGVSPLHF.

This clonotype has more than one count but fewer than ten. V is TRBV12-3 or TRBV12-4 and J is TRBJ1-5, with D unresolved. The CDR3 totals 16 residues. With 5 bases removed from V and 4 bases from J, the gap between germline ends came to 18 bases. CDR3 nucleotides: TGTGCCAGCAGTCCGCCGACGGGGTCTCGGAATCAGCCCCAGCATTTT. It encodes CASSPPTGSRNQPQHF.

Ten or more counts support this clonotype. The CDR3 is CSATWGVNTEAFF. The DNA of the CDR3 is TGCAGTGCTACCTGGGGAGTTAACACTGAAGCTTTCTTT. The chain combines TRBV20-1 with TRBJ1-1, with no clear D. V was pared by 4 bases and J by 2 bases, with 11 bases between. Germline assignment: CDR1 DFQATT and CDR2 SNEGSKA (reference sequence). The CDR3 is made up of 13 amino acids.

In its sample, this clonotype was seen many times. The J gene is TRBJ2-5, the V gene TRBV29-1; no firm D call. CDR3 length: 10 amino acids. The V gene's germline CDR1 is SQVTM and CDR2 ANQGSEA. V dropped 4 bases and J dropped 5 bases, with 5 bases sitting between them. In DNA form, the CDR3 reads TGCAGCGTTGCCGGGGAGACCCAGTACTTC. This sequence encodes CSVAGETQYF.

This clonotype was picked up a small number of times. This sequence joins TRBV12-3 or TRBV12-4 and TRBJ2-5, with TRBD2 identical over 7 bases. This CDR3 comprises 14 residues. The J segment lost 5 bases and the V segment lost 5 bases, leaving 8 bases of the junction unmatched. The CDR3 DNA sequence: TGTGCCAGCAGTCCCGGCAGCGGGGAGGAGACCCAGTACTTC. Its translation: CASSPGSGEETQYF.

This clonotype was found many times. V gene TRBV7-9 combines with J gene TRBJ1-3, with a weak D call TRBD1 (5 bases). The V and J ends lost 6 bases and 0 bases respectively, with 18 bases between them. The CDR3 length is 17 residues. Looked up from germline, CDR1 is SEHNR and CDR2 is FQNEAQ (reference sequence). DNA for the CDR3: TGTGCCAGCAGGCCCCGGGACGCCTTCTCCTCTGGAAACACCATATATTTT. It encodes CASRPRDAFSSGNTIYF.

The chain is built from TRBV6-2 or TRBV6-3 and TRBJ1-3, with unresolved D. CDR1 is MNHEY, CDR2 SVGEGT, per germline. The V end lost 8 bases, the J end lost 1 base, and 3 bases lay between the germline ends. The CDR3 sequence is 11 residues long. The CDR3 is CASGSGNTIYF. DNA of the CDR3: TGTGCCAGCGGGTCTGGAAACACCATATATTTT.

This clonotype was seen many times. The gene calls are TRBV7-2 and TRBJ1-2; the D is unclear. This CDR3 region has 15 residues. V lost 5 bases to trimming and J lost 0 bases, with 13 bases between them. Germline-derived CDR1 and CDR2 are SGHTA and FQGNSA. CDR3 sequence reads: CASSTDGGTNYGYTF. The CDR3 bases are TGTGCCAGCAGCACGGACGGTGGGACTAACTATGGCTACACCTTC. The complete variable domain, with remaining parts taken from reference TRBV7-2 and TRBJ1-2, reads GAGVSQSPSNKVTEKGKDVELRCDPISGHTALYWYRQSLGQGLEFLIYFQGNSAPDKSGLPSDRFSAERTGGSVSTLTIQRTQQEDSAVYLCASSTDGGTNYGYTFGSGTRLTVV.

This clonotype was found many times. J is TRBJ2-4 and V is TRBV7-8; 8 nucleotides align to TRBD2. The CDR3 is made up of 14 amino acids. Looked up from germline, CDR1 is SGHVS and CDR2 is FQNEAQ. J gave up 7 bases and V 3 bases, and 5 bases lay outside the gene matches. The CDR3 region is CASSFELAANIQYF. CDR3 DNA: TGTGCCAGCAGCTTTGAACTAGCGGCGAACATTCAGTACTTC.

This clonotype was seen many times. The V and J genes are TRBV5-1 and TRBJ1-1; D call uncertain. Germline CDR1 is SGHRS and CDR2 is YFSETQ. There are 16 residues in the CDR3. V gave up 0 bases and J gave up 11 bases, with 23 bases separating them. The CDR3 sequence is CASSLGAIGGSVNAFF. The CDR3 DNA sequence: TGCGCCAGCAGCTTGGGGGCGATCGGAGGCTCCGTGAATGCTTTCTTT. The whole variable domain, remainder taken from reference TRBV5-1 and TRBJ1-1, is KAGVTQTPRYLIKTRGQQVTLSCSPISGHRSVSWYQQTPGQGLQFLFEYFSETQRNKGNFPGRFSGRQFSNSRSEMNVSTLELGDSALYLCASSLGAIGGSVNAFFGQGTRLTVV.

This clonotype was observed at least ten times. J is TRBJ1-5 and V is TRBV6-1; D gene uncertain. Germline V gene lookup returns CDR1 MNHNS and CDR2 SASEGT. V lost 4 bases, J lost 0 bases, and 10 bases lay in between. CDR3 length equals 15 residues. The CDR3: CASSASAYSNQPQHF. The CDR3 DNA is TGTGCCAGCAGTGCTTCGGCCTATAGCAATCAGCCCCAGCATTTT.

The sample holds a few counts of this clonotype. This chain uses TRBV5-4 with TRBJ2-3, with 9 bases aligning to TRBD2. The V gene's germline CDR1 is SGHNT and CDR2 YYREEE (reference sequence). V was pared by 1 base and J by 5 bases, with 5 bases of the junction left unmatched. The CDR3 length is 15 residues. This chain's CDR3 is CASSLQAGGVDTQYF. The DNA of the CDR3 is TGTGCCAGCAGCTTGCAGGCGGGAGGGGTAGATACGCAGTATTTT.

This clonotype was recorded at least ten times. The chain uses TRBV5-1 and TRBJ2-1; 7 bases fit TRBD2. Germline V gives CDR1 SGHRS, CDR2 YFSETQ. Trimming removed 8 bases from V and 5 bases from J; junction bases left unmatched: 10. The CDR3 contains 14 residues. The CDR3 loop is CASSPWGGNNEQFF. The CDR3, as DNA: TGCGCCAGTAGCCCTTGGGGGGGGAACAATGAGCAGTTCTTC.

In this sample, this clonotype turned up a few times. The V and J genes are TRBV2 and TRBJ1-5; D unresolved. V was pared by 7 bases and J by 7 bases, with 17 bases between. The length of the CDR3 is 14 residues. Germline-derived CDR1 and CDR2 are SNHLY and FYNNEI. CDR3 bases: TGTGCCAGCACCCCCGCTGTACCGGGACAGCCCCAGCATTTT. Protein: CASTPAVPGQPQHF.

The chain uses TRBV12-3 or TRBV12-4 and TRBJ2-7; D call uncertain. The CDR3 runs 12 residues. Trimming removed 6 bases from V and 12 bases from J, with 18 bases in between. The CDR3 coding sequence is TGTGCCAGCAGCTTCCTGGTGGCAGAAAGGTACTTC. Its translation: CASSFLVAERYF.

This clonotype was seen ten or more times. This chain uses TRBV7-2 with TRBJ1-2; D might be TRBD1 (6 bases). V was trimmed by 4 bases and J by 5 bases, leaving 20 bases between them. The germline V gene encodes CDR1 SGHTA and CDR2 FQGNSA. There are 16 residues in the CDR3. The CDR3 sequence: CASSSPSRGWGYGYTF. The CDR3 region has the DNA TGTGCCAGCAGCTCGCCTAGCAGGGGATGGGGGTATGGCTACACCTTC.

This clonotype was recorded at least ten times. V gene TRBV12-3 or TRBV12-4 combines with J gene TRBJ1-2, with TRBD1 matching over 9 bases. This CDR3 is 13 amino acids long. Trimming removed 6 bases from V and 6 bases from J; junction bases left unmatched: 5. In nucleotides, the CDR3 is TGTGCCAGCAGGGCCACAGGGGGCCATGGCTACACCTTC. Its protein is CASRATGGHGYTF.

This clonotype was seen a handful of times. The rearrangement joins TRBV6-2 or TRBV6-3 to TRBJ1-6; possible D gene TRBD1, 5 bases. This CDR3 comprises 16 residues. In germline, CDR1 is MNHEY, CDR2 SVGEGT. The V end was cut by 1 base, the J end by 1 base, with 8 bases between. The CDR3 spells CASSYFGGSYNSPLHF. CDR3 DNA sequence: TGTGCCAGCAGTTACTTCGGGGGTTCCTATAATTCACCCCTCCACTTT.

There are many counts of this clonotype. The chain employs TRBV7-2 and TRBJ2-7; 11 bases line up with TRBD1. The CDR3 has 15 amino acids. The germline V gene has CDR1 SGHTA and CDR2 FQGNSA. J gave up 1 base and V 5 bases, and 4 bases lay outside the gene matches. The CDR3 sequence: CASSPGTGGSYEQYF. As DNA, the CDR3 is TGTGCCAGCAGCCCCGGGACAGGGGGGTCCTACGAGCAGTACTTC.

This clonotype was observed many times. The chain is built from TRBV4-3 and TRBJ2-3; a weak D match, TRBD1 (6 bases). Germline V gene lookup returns CDR1 LGHNA and CDR2 YSLEER. Trimming shortened V by 4 bases and J by 4 bases, and 15 bases separated the two germline ends. The CDR3 is made up of 15 amino acids. The CDR3 DNA follows: TGCGCCAGCAGCCGTCAGGGGTTGGGGGCAGATACGCAGTATTTT. Translation: CASSRQGLGADTQYF.

This clonotype was seen more than once but under ten times. J is TRBJ1-4 and V is TRBV14; possible D gene TRBD1, 5 bases. The germline gives CDR1 SGHDN, CDR2 FVKESK. The CDR3 runs 15 residues. Trimming removed 0 bases at V and 3 bases at J, with 8 bases between. Written as DNA, the CDR3 is TGTGCCAGCAGCCAAGACATGGGGGCTAATGAAAAACTGTTTTTT. It translates to CASSQDMGANEKLFF.

This clonotype was observed at least ten times. This rearrangement joins TRBV7-3 to TRBJ2-1, with 12 bases identical to TRBD2. The length of the CDR3 is 15 residues. The germline V gene has CDR1 SGHTA and CDR2 FQGTGA. The V and J ends lost 5 bases and 8 bases, in that order; junction bases with no gene match: 7. The CDR3 sequence is CASSPASGGAYEQFF. DNA for the CDR3: TGTGCCAGCAGCCCCGCTAGCGGGGGGGCATATGAGCAGTTCTTC.

This clonotype was recorded a few times. The chain links TRBV5-1 to TRBJ2-6; TRBD1 might be the D (5 bases). Germline V gene lookup returns CDR1 SGHRS and CDR2 YFSETQ. Between the trimmed V and J ends, which lost 7 bases and 4 bases, there was a span of 12 bases. The CDR3 length is 14 residues. The CDR3 DNA sequence: TGCGCCAGCTATACGACAGCCGGGGCCAACGTCCTGACTTTC. Amino acid sequence: CASYTTAGANVLTF. The full variable domain, rest sourced from reference TRBV5-1 and TRBJ2-6, is KAGVTQTPRYLIKTRGQQVTLSCSPISGHRSVSWYQQTPGQGLQFLFEYFSETQRNKGNFPGRFSGRQFSNSRSEMNVSTLELGDSALYLCASYTTAGANVLTFGAGSRLTVL.